This paragraph covers one T cell receptor (beta chain) sequence. Its antigen is not identified. Stated time point: persistent/refractory GD, antithyroid drugs over 5 years with positive TRAb. Making the TCR library involved RNA that had been extracted from PBMCs. Patients were from an endocrinology department in Xi'an, China. Combining iRepertoire HTBI primers with Arm-PCR of CDR3 regions, the authors built TCR beta libraries. TCRdb re-called the multiplex PCR reads through MiXCR, storing one row per CDR3 protein. The sample records about 430,000 distinct CDR3 sequences, around 23% being singletons. This entry comes from a study of regulatory T cells in long-lasting Graves disease. Study at large: With positive TSH receptor antibodies and over 5 years of antithyroid drugs, Graves' disease was considered persistent.

This CDR3 contains 16 residues. In germline, CDR1 is SGHRS, CDR2 YFSETQ. V was shortened by 0 bases and J by 5 bases, with 17 bases between the two germline ends. Regarding the study as a whole: Persistent disease preferred TRBV28, TRBJ1-2 and TRBJ2-5.

The receptor was derived from a female donor with Graves disease. The sample here was peripheral blood mononuclear cells (PBMCs), taken when the disease was refractory, from a patient treated with antithyroid drugs. The V and J genes are TRBV5-1 and TRBJ2-5; D tentatively fits TRBD1 or TRBD2 (5 bases each). CDR3 sequence: CASSLESGQGGETQYF. CDR3 nucleotide sequence: TGCGCCAGCAGCTTGGAGTCCGGGCAGGGCGGGGAGACCCAGTACTTC.